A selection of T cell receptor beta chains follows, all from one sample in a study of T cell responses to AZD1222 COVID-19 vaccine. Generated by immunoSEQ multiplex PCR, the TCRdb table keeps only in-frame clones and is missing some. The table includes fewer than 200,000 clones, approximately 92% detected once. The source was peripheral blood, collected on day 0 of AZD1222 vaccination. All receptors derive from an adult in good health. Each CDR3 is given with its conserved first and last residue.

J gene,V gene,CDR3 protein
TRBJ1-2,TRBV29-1,CSVDTEGANYGYTF
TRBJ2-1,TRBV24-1,CATSDPSRGFSNEQFF
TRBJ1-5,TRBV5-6,CASSLAGRTFDQPQHF
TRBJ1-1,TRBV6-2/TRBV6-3,CASSYQPSEAFF
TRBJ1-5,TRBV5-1,CASSLSSGQPQHF
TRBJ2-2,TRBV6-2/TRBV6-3,CASSYGAGRNTGELFF
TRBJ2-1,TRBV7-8,CASSFRSPGRAGDEQFF
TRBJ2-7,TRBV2,CASSEPGTGLYEQYF
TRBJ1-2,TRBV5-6,CASSYLSGSPNYGYTF
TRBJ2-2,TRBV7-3,CASSPRGQGSIGELFF
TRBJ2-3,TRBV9,CASSVGRGPDTQYF
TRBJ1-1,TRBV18,CASSEDKRSFF
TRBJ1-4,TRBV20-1,CSARDSARLFF
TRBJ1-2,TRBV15,CATSRDPAYGYTF
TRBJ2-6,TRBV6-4,CASSGGYGANVLTF
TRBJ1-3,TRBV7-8,CASSLASDAFSGNTIYF